Shown below are 13 T cell receptor beta chains from a single sample sequenced in a study of CD8 T cells in ankylosing spondylitis. General study results and limits: Seemingly distinctive of ankylosing spondylitis blood was a TCR beta motif formed by eight highly homologous variants.

Antigens for these TCRs are unknown. TCRdb fed the 5' RACE reads into MiXCR, producing one record per CDR3 protein. The sample includes around 220,000 distinct CDR3 sequences, around 18% seen only once; the top ten take 40% to 50%. Sequenced material: blood, either unsorted or a sorted T cell fraction (not recorded which). These receptors originate from a male donor with ankylosing spondylitis.

The rearrangement links TRBV29-1 to TRBJ2-7; 9 bases are a match to TRBD1. Trimming at V came to 4 bases and at J to 4 bases, leaving 20 bases not matched to a gene. Germline V gives CDR1 SQVTM, CDR2 ANQGSEA. There are 18 residues in the CDR3. This CDR3 reads CSVVAGTGSTTISYEQYF. CDR3 in DNA: TGCAGCGTTGTTGCCGGGACAGGGTCAACAACTATTTCTTACGAGCAGTACTTC.

The chain employs TRBV7-9 and TRBJ2-7; TRBD1 matches at 7 bases. V shed 4 bases and J 3 bases; nucleotides not matched to a gene: 9. Germline lookup yields CDR1 SEHNR and CDR2 FQNEAQ (reference sequence). CDR3 length: 15 residues. The CDR3 spells CASSSGTEKLYEQYF. Written as DNA, the CDR3 is TGTGCCAGCAGCTCCGGGACAGAGAAGCTCTACGAGCAGTACTTC. The full variable domain, its missing parts supplied by reference TRBV7-9 and TRBJ2-7, is DTGVSQNPRHKITKRGQNVTFRCDPISEHNRLYWYRQTLGQGPEFLTYFQNEAQLEKSRLLSDRFSAERPKGSFSTLEIQRTEQGDSAMYLCASSSGTEKLYEQYFGPGTRLTVT.

This clonotype was recorded a few times. The chain couples TRBV5-1 to TRBJ2-1; D is undetermined. Germline assignment: CDR1 SGHRS and CDR2 YFSETQ. The CDR3 is 15 residues long. The V end was cut by 1 base, the J end by 5 bases, with 13 bases between. As DNA, the CDR3 is TGCGCCAGCAGCTTGCTCCTAGACACTAACAATGAGCAGTTCTTC. It encodes CASSLLLDTNNEQFF.

This rearrangement joins TRBV28 to TRBJ2-1; D gene uncertain. This CDR3 is 15 amino acids long. The V end was cut by 2 bases, the J end by 2 bases, with 10 bases between. Germline CDR1 and CDR2: MDHEN and SYDVKM. The CDR3 DNA sequence: TGTGCCAGCAGTTTACCCGTTTTCCCCTACAATGAGCAGTTCTTC. It translates to CASSLPVFPYNEQFF.

This clonotype has ten or more counts. This sequence joins TRBV12-3 or TRBV12-4 and TRBJ2-7; 7 nucleotides align to TRBD2. V dropped 3 bases and J dropped 5; count of bases not matched to a gene: 4. The CDR3 covers 13 residues. The DNA of the CDR3 is TGTGCCAGCAGTTTGCTAGCGGCGGACGAGCAGTACTTC. Its protein is CASSLLAADEQYF.

This chain connects TRBV3-1 to TRBJ2-1, with D tentatively TRBD1 or TRBD2 (5 bases each). Germline V gene sequence: CDR1 LGHDT, CDR2 YNNKEL (reference sequence). V gave up 1 base and J gave up 6 bases, with 13 bases separating them. The CDR3 spans 15 residues. The CDR3 loop is CASSQVEGTANEQFF. DNA for the CDR3: TGTGCCAGCAGCCAAGTTGAGGGGACGGCCAATGAGCAGTTCTTC.

This clonotype was recorded only once. The chain recombines TRBV11-3 with TRBJ2-1; D tentatively reads TRBD1 or TRBD2 (6 bases each). This CDR3 is built from 15 residues. CDR1 and CDR2 (germline): SGHNT, YENEEA. Deletions cut 1 base from V and 7 bases from J, with 14 bases between. The CDR3 here is CASSLAAGEANEQFF. In DNA, the CDR3 is TGTGCCAGCAGCTTAGCGGCAGGGGAGGCGAATGAGCAGTTCTTC.

V and J are TRBV5-8 and TRBJ1-2; D gene ambiguous. From germline, CDR1 is SGHTS and CDR2 YDEGEE. This CDR3 region has 13 residues. The V gene lost 0 bases and the J gene lost 4 bases, with 7 bases spanning the gap. The CDR3 loop reads CASSLAVIYGYTF. The CDR3 coding sequence is TGTGCCAGCAGCTTGGCCGTAATCTATGGCTACACCTTC.

There are many counts of this clonotype. The genes are TRBV19 and TRBJ2-1; 9 nucleotides align to TRBD2. J was trimmed by 6 bases and V by 3 bases; bases with no gene match: 6. Germline V gene lookup returns CDR1 LNHDA and CDR2 SQIVND (reference sequence). The CDR3 totals 15 residues. CDR3 residues: CASSMSAGGGNEQFF. CDR3 bases: TGTGCCAGTAGTATGTCAGCGGGGGGAGGCAATGAGCAGTTCTTC.

The chain couples TRBV20-1 to TRBJ2-7, with TRBD1 matching over 9 bases. The germline V gene encodes CDR1 DFQATT and CDR2 SNEGSKA (reference sequence). The CDR3 is 14 residues long. J gave up 4 bases and V 0 bases, and 4 bases lay outside the gene matches. CDR3 DNA sequence: TGCAGTGCTAGAGATCAACAGGGGGCTTACGAGCAGTACTTC. Amino acids: CSARDQQGAYEQYF.

The chain has TRBV27 and TRBJ2-1; D is uncertain. Germline CDR1 is MNHEY and CDR2 is SMNVEV (reference sequence). This CDR3 has 15 residues. V was clipped by 3 bases and J by 0 bases, with 9 bases between them. The CDR3, as DNA: TGTGCCAGCAGTTTCACAGTATCCTCCTACAATGAGCAGTTCTTC. Translating it yields CASSFTVSSYNEQFF.

The genes are TRBV7-9 and TRBJ1-3; D uncertain. Germline V gives CDR1 SEHNR, CDR2 FQNEAQ (reference sequence). The CDR3 has 14 amino acids. Trimming cost V 5 bases and J 0 bases, with 8 bases left between them. CDR3 sequence: CASSPQNSGNTIYF. The DNA for the CDR3 is TGTGCCAGCAGCCCACAGAACTCTGGAAACACCATATATTTT.

Only a few counts were recorded for this clonotype. The V gene is TRBV15, the J gene TRBJ2-2; 10 nucleotides line up with TRBD2. The length of the CDR3 is 16 residues. The V gene's germline CDR1 is LNHNV and CDR2 YYDKDF (reference sequence). V was pared by 4 bases and J by 5 bases, with 7 bases of the junction left unmatched. The CDR3: CATSKGTSVNTGELFF. The CDR3 nucleotides are TGTGCCACCAGCAAAGGGACTAGCGTGAATACCGGGGAGCTGTTTTTT.